Listed below are T cell receptor beta chains from one sample, sequenced in a study of cytomegalovirus exposure and HLA in healthy donors. Assay used: immunoSEQ multiplex PCR; TCRdb lists only in-frame clones, some missing. The sample shows roughly 200,000 clones, just over 75% of them seen only once. Sequencing input: PBMCs. These receptors originate from a man under 40 in good health and CMV-seronegative. The conserved cysteine and the conserved F or W are not part of the CDR3 here. A row's size may be missing; if present it is once, few, many or a size class.

v_gene,abundance,CDR3aa
TRBV30,.,AWSGLPPYGYT
TRBV7-3,.,ASSLMAWAIMNTEAF
TRBV27,.,ASSLAAFYEQY
TRBV27,once,ASSSPGGATEAF
TRBV5-6,few,ASSLAGQGIYGYT
TRBV28,.,ASRAVDRYNEQF
TRBV9,.,ASSVGGLQYNEQF
TRBV11-2,.,ASSLDPGQPQH
TRBV28,.,ASSLYAVNTEAF
TRBV4-2,.,ASSQDGSLSGRGTDTQY
TRBV7-9,.,ASSLAELAGGEQY
TRBV6-5,.,ASSYDQPGQFHEQY
TRBV7-8,.,ASSSDRSQF
TRBV30,.,AWSVQGTYYEQY
TRBV10-1,.,ASSVASSGKRGPETQY
TRBV27,once,ASNAGTRNTGELF